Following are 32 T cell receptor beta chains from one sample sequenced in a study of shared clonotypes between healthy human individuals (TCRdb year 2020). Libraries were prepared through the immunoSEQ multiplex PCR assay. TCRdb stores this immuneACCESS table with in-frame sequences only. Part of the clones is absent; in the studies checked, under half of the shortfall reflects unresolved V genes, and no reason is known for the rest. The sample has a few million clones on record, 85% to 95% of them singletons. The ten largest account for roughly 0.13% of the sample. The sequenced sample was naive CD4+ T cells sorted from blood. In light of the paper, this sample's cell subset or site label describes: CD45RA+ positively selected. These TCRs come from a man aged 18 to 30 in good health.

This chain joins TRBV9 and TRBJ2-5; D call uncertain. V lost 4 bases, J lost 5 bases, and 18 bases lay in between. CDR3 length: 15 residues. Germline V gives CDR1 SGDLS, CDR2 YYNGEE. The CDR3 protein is CASSPQWLDSETQYF. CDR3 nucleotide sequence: TGTGCCAGCAGCCCCCAGTGGTTAGATTCGGAGACCCAGTACTTC. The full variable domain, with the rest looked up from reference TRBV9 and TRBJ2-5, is DSGVTQTPKHLITATGQRVTLRCSPRSGDLSVYWYQQSLDQGLQFLIQYYNGEERAKGNILERFSAQQFPDLHSELNLSSLELGDSALYFCASSPQWLDSETQYFGPGTRLLVL.

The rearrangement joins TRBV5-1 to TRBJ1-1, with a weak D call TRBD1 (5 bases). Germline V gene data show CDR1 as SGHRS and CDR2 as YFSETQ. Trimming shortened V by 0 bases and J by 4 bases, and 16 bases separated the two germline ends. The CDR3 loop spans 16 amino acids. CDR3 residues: CASSLGSGQYGTEAFF. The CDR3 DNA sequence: TGCGCCAGCAGCTTGGGGTCGGGGCAGTACGGCACTGAAGCTTTCTTT.

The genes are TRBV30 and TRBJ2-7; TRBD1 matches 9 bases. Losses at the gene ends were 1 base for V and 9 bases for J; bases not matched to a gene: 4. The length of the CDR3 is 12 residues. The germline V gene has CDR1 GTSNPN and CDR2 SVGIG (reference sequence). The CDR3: CAWSDRGQGQYF. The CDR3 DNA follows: TGTGCCTGGAGTGACAGGGGGCAGGGGCAGTACTTC.

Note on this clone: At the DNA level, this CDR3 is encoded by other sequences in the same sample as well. CDR3 nucleotide sequence: TGTGCCAGCAGTGAGGCAGGGGGCGACTATGGCTACACCTTC. Its protein is CASSEAGGDYGYTF. The J gene is TRBJ1-2, the V gene TRBV6-1; 8 bases are shared with TRBD1. The germline V gene has CDR1 MNHNS and CDR2 SASEGT. Germline trimming cut 3 bases from V and 3 bases from J; bases unmatched to any gene: 3. CDR3 length: 14 residues.

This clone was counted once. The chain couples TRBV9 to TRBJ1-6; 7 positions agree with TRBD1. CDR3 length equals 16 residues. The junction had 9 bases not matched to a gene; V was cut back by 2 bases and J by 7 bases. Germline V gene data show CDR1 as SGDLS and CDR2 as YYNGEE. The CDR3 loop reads CASSVDPGGQNSPLHF. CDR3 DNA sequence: TGTGCCAGCAGCGTCGATCCAGGGGGGCAGAATTCACCCCTCCACTTT.

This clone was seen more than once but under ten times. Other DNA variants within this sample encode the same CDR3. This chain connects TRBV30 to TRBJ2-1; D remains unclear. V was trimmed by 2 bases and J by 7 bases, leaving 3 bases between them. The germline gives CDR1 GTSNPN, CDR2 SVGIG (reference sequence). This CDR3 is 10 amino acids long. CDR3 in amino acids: CAWSRNEQFF. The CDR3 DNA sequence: TGTGCCTGGAGTAGGAATGAGCAGTTCTTC. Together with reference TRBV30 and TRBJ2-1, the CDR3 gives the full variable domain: SQTIHQWPATLVQPVGSPLSLECTVEGTSNPNLYWYRQAAGRGLQLLFYSVGIGQISSEVPQNLSASRPQDRQFILSSKKLLLSDSGFYLCAWSRNEQFFGPGTRLTVL.

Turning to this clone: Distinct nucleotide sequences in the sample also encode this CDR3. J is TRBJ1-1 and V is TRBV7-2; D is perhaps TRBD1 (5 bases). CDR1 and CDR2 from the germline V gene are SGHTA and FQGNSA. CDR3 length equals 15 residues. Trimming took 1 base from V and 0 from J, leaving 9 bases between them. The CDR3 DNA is TGTGCCAGCAGCTTAGTATCAGGGATGAACACTGAAGCTTTCTTT. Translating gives CASSLVSGMNTEAFF. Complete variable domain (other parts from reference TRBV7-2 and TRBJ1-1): GAGVSQSPSNKVTEKGKDVELRCDPISGHTALYWYRQSLGQGLEFLIYFQGNSAPDKSGLPSDRFSAERTGGSVSTLTIQRTQQEDSAVYLCASSLVSGMNTEAFFGQGTRLTVV.

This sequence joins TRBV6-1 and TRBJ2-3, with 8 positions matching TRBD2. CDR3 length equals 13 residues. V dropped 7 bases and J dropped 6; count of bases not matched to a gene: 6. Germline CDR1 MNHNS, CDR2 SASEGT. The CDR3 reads CASKGQRGDTQYF. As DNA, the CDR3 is TGTGCCAGCAAAGGGCAGCGGGGGGATACGCAGTATTTT.

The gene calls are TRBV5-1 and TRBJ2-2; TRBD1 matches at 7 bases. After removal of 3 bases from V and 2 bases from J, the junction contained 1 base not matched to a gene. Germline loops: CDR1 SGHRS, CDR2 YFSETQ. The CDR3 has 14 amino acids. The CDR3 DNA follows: TGCGCCAGCAGCTGGGACAGCAACACCGGGGAGCTGTTTTTT. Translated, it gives CASSWDSNTGELFF.

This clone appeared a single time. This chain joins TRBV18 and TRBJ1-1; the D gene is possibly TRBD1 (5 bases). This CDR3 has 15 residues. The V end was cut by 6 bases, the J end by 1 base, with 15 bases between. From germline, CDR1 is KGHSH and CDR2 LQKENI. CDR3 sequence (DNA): TGTGCCAGCTCCCAGGAGAAAGGACAGAACACTGAAGCTTTCTTT. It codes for CASSQEKGQNTEAFF.

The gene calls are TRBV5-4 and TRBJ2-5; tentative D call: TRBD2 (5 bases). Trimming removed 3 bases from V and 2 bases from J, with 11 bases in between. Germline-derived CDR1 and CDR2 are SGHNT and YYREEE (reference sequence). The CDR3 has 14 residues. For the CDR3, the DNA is TGTGCCAGCAGCTCTACTAGGCCTCAAGAGACCCAGTACTTC. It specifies CASSSTRPQETQYF.

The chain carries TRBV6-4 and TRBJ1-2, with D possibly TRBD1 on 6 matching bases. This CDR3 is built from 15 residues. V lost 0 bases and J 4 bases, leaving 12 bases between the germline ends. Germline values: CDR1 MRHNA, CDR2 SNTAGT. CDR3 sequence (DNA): TGTGCCAGCAGTGACTCGCCTGGGGGCGTCTATGGCTACACCTTC. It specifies CASSDSPGGVYGYTF.

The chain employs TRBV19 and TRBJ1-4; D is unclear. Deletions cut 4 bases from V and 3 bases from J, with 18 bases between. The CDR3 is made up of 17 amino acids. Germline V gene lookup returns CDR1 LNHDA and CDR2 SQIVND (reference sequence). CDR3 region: CASSKMGEGYSNEKLFF. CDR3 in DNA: TGTGCCAGTAGTAAGATGGGAGAGGGCTATTCTAATGAAAAACTGTTTTTT.

Here the CDR3 DNA reads TGTGCCAGCAGCGACTTTAGCAGAGACACCGGGGAGCTGTTTTTT. Its translation is CASSDFSRDTGELFF. The J gene is TRBJ2-2, the V gene TRBV5-4, with D unresolved. The V gene lost 4 bases and the J gene lost 3 bases, with 13 bases spanning the gap. The germline V gene encodes CDR1 SGHNT and CDR2 YYREEE (reference sequence). The length of the CDR3 is 15 residues.

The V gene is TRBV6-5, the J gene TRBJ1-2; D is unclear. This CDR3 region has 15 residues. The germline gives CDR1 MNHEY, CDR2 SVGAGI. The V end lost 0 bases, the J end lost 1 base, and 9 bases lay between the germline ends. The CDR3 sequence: CASSYSYEVNYGYTF. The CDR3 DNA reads TGTGCCAGCAGTTACTCTTACGAGGTTAACTATGGCTACACCTTC.

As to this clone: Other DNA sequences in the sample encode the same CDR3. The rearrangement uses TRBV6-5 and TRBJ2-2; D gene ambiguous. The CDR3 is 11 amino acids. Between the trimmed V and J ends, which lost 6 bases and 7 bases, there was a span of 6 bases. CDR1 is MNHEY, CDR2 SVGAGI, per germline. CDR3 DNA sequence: TGTGCCAGCAGAAGGGACGGGGAGCTGTTTTTT. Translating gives CASRRDGELFF.

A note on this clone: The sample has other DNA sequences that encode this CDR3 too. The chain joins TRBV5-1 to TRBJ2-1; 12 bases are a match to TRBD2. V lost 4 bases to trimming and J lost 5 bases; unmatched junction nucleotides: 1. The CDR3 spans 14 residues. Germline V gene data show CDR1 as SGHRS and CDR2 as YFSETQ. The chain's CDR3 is CASSLAGGNNEQFF. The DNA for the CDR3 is TGCGCCAGCAGCCTAGCGGGGGGGAACAATGAGCAGTTCTTC.

The CDR3 DNA sequence: TGCGCCAGCAGTGCCGGTGGACAGTCCTCCTACAATGAGCAGTTCTTC. This sequence encodes CASSAGGQSSYNEQFF. The V gene is TRBV5-1, the J gene TRBJ2-1; D possibly corresponds to TRBD1 (6 bases). The V end was cut by 5 bases, the J end by 0 bases, with 15 bases between. Per the germline V gene, CDR1 is SGHRS and CDR2 is YFSETQ. The CDR3 runs to 16 residues.

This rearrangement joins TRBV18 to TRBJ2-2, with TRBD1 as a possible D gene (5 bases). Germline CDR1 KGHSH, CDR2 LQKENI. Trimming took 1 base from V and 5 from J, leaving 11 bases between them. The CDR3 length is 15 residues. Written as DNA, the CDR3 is TGTGCCAGCTCACCACTCCAGGGTGTGACCGGGGAGCTGTTTTTT. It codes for CASSPLQGVTGELFF.

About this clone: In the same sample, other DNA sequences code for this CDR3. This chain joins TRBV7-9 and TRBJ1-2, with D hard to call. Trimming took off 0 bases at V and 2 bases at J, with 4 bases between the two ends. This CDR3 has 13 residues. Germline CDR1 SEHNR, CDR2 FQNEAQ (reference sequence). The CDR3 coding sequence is TGTGCCAGCAGCTTAGCGGAAAACTATGGCTACACCTTC. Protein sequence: CASSLAENYGYTF.

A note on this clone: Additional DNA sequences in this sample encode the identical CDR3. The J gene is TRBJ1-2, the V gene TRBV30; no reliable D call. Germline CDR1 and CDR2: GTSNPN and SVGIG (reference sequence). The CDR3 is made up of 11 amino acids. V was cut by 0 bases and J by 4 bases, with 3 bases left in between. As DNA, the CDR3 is TGTGCCTGGAGTGTACCCTATGGCTACACCTTC. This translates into CAWSVPYGYTF.

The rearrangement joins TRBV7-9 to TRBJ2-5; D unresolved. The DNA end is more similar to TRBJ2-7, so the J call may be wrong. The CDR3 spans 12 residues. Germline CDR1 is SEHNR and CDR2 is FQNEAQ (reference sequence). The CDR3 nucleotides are TGTGCCAGCAGCCGGGTGGTCCACGAGCAGTACTTC. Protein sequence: CASSRVVHEQYF.

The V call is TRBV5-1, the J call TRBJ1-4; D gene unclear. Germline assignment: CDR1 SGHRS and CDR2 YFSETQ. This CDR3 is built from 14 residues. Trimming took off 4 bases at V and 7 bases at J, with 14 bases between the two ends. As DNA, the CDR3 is TGCGCCAGCAGCATCGGACGTGAGGGTGAAAAACTGTTTTTT. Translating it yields CASSIGREGEKLFF.

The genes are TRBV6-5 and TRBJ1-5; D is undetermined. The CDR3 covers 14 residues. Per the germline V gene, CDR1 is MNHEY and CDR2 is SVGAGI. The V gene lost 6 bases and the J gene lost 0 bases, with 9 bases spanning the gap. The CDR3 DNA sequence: TGTGCCAGCAGCAGAGGGAGTAGCAATCAGCCCCAGCATTTT. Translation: CASSRGSSNQPQHF.

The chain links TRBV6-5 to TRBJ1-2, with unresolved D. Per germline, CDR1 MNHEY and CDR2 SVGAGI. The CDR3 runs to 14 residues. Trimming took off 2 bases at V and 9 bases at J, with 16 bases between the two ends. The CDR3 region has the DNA TGTGCCAGCAGTTACGCCAGGTCCCTTGCGCGCTACACCTTC. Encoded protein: CASSYARSLARYTF.

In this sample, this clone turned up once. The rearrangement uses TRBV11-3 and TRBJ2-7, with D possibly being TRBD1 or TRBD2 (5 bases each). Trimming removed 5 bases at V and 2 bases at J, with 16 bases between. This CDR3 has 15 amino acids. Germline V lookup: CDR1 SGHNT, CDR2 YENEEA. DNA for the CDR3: TGTGCCAGCAGCCGGACATCAGGGACCCCCTACGAGCAGTACTTC. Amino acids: CASSRTSGTPYEQYF.

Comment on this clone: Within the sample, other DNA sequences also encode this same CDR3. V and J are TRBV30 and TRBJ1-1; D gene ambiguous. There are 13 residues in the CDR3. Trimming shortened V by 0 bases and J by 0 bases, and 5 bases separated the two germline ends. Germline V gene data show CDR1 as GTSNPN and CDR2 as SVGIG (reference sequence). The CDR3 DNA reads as TGTGCCTGGAGTGTAGACATGAACACTGAAGCTTTCTTT. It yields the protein CAWSVDMNTEAFF.

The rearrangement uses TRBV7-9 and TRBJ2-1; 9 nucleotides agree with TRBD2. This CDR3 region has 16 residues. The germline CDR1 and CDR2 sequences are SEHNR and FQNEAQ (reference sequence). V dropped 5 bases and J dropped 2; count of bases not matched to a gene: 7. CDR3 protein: CASSIDRGGAYNEQFF. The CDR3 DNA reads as TGTGCCAGCAGCATAGACCGCGGGGGGGCCTACAATGAGCAGTTCTTC.

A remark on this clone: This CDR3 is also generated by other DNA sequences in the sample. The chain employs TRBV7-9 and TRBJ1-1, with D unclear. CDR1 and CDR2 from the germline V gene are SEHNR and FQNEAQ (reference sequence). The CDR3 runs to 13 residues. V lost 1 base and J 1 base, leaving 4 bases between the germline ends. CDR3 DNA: TGTGCCAGCAGCTTAGGGAAGAACACTGAAGCTTTCTTT. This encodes CASSLGKNTEAFF.

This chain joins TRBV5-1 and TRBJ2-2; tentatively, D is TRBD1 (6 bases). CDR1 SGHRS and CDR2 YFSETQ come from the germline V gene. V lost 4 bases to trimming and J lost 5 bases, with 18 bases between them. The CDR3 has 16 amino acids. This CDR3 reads CASSVGTLEGTGELFF. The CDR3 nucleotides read TGCGCCAGCAGCGTAGGGACATTGGAAGGGACCGGGGAGCTGTTTTTT.

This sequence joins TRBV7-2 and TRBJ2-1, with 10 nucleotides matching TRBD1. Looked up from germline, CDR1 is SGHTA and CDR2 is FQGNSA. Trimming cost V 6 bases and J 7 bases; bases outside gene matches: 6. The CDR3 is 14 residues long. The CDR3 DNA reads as TGTGCCAGCAGTCGGACAGGGGGTCTGAATGAGCAGTTCTTC. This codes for CASSRTGGLNEQFF.

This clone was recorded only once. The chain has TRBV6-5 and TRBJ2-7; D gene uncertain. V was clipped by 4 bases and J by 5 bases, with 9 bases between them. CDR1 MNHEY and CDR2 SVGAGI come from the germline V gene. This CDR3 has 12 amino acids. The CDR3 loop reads CASSSVAHEQYF. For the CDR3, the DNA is TGTGCCAGCAGTTCCGTAGCTCACGAGCAGTACTTC.